This T cell receptor beta chain is from a study of CD8 T cells in ankylosing spondylitis. Findings and caveats of the study: Significantly higher representation of disease-linked clones was reported for matched ankylosing spondylitis synovial fluid. The disease-linked clones had a CD8+ phenotype and low blood frequencies. What seemed typical of ankylosing spondylitis blood was a TCR beta motif built from roughly eight highly homologous variants.

Trimming removed 0 bases from V and 3 bases from J; junction bases left unmatched: 2. CDR3 length: 15 amino acids. This clonotype was detected ten times or more. Its antigen is currently unknown. Making use of molecular barcodes, quantitative 5'-RACE generated TCR beta libraries. Each CDR3 protein is one row after TCRdb ran MiXCR on the 5' RACE reads. The sample yields 250,000 to 350,000 distinct CDR3 sequences, 20% seen once. The V call is TRBV12-3 or TRBV12-4, the J call TRBJ1-5; 7 bases map to TRBD1. The clonotype originates from a male donor with ankylosing spondylitis or in good health (not recorded which). Input material: blood, either unsorted or a sorted T cell fraction (not recorded which). The CDR3 DNA sequence: TGTGCCAGCAGTTTAGCAGGGGGCTACAATCAGCCCCAGCATTTT. Translating gives CASSLAGGYNQPQHF.